Shown below are 17 T cell receptor beta chains from a single sample sequenced in a study of metastatic and nonmetastatic thyroid tumors. Thyroid surgery had not been preceded by any treatment in any patient. MiXCR was used by TCRdb to re-call the PCR reads. The table shows under 15,000 clones, with roughly an eighth occurring only once. The sequencing input was blood. These receptors were obtained from a female donor with papillary thyroid cancer or a benign thyroid nodule (not recorded which). Some clones in this sample may be carry-over from other donors' samples.

This clone was counted many times. The chain joins TRBV5-1 to TRBJ2-7, with 7 positions matching TRBD1. CDR3 length: 13 residues. After removal of 8 bases from V and 4 bases from J, the junction contained 9 bases not matched to a gene. Germline-derived CDR1 and CDR2 are SGHRS and YFSETQ. In DNA, the CDR3 is TGCGCCAGTTCTGGGACAGATCCTTACGAGCAGTACTTC. Translating gives CASSGTDPYEQYF. Combining the CDR3 with reference TRBV5-1 and TRBJ2-7 gives the whole variable domain KAGVTQTPRYLIKTRGQQVTLSCSPISGHRSVSWYQQTPGQGLQFLFEYFSETQRNKGNFPGRFSGRQFSNSRSEMNVSTLELGDSALYLCASSGTDPYEQYFGPGTRLTVT.

V gene TRBV24-1 combines with J gene TRBJ2-5; 9 nucleotides line up with TRBD1. There are 14 residues in the CDR3. Germline V CDR1 and CDR2: KGHDR, SFDVKD. V dropped 5 bases and J dropped 3; count of bases not matched to a gene: 3. The CDR3 nucleotides are TGTGCCACCAGTGGGGACAGGGTAAAAGAGACCCAGTACTTC. Protein product: CATSGDRVKETQYF.

This sequence joins TRBV20-1 and TRBJ2-7; 13 bases are shared with TRBD2. The CDR3 loop spans 15 amino acids. Germline assignment: CDR1 DFQATT and CDR2 SNEGSKA (reference sequence). The CDR3 here is CISSGTSGTGFQQYF. DNA for the CDR3: TGCATTTCTTCCGGGACTAGCGGGACAGGATTCCAGCAGTACTTC.

This clone was found a few times. This sequence joins TRBV6-1 and TRBJ1-6; no firm D call. Trimming stripped 8 bases from V and 5 bases from J, with 10 bases between. The CDR3 contains 13 residues. The germline CDR1 and CDR2 sequences are MNHNS and SASEGT. The CDR3 here is CASDVLNNSPLHF. The DNA for the CDR3 is TGTGCCAGCGATGTGTTGAATAATTCACCCCTCCACTTT.

This chain joins TRBV19 and TRBJ1-1; TRBD1 is a possible D gene (5 bases). Trimming shortened V by 1 base and J by 5 bases, and 8 bases separated the two germline ends. From germline, CDR1 is LNHDA and CDR2 SQIVND (reference sequence). This CDR3 is 13 amino acids long. CDR3 amino acids: CASSIGEGTEAFF. Here the CDR3 DNA reads TGTGCCAGTAGTATAGGAGAGGGGACTGAAGCTTTCTTT.

Concerning this clone itself: Mismatch with germline at one junction end may stem from a read error. The chain combines TRBV4-1 with TRBJ2-7; 8 bases line up with TRBD2. Germline V gives CDR1 MGHRA, CDR2 YSYEKL. The CDR3 is 15 amino acids. CDR3 protein: CASSQDYGGAYDQYF. CDR3 bases: TGCGCCAGTAGCCAAGATTACGGGGGGGCCTACGATCAGTACTTC.

In the case of this clone: This may stem from a read error, because a much larger clone lies one nucleotide away. The sample carries other DNA sequences with the same CDR3. This chain links TRBV2 with TRBJ2-5; 13 nucleotides agree with TRBD2. Germline loops: CDR1 SNHLY, CDR2 FYNNEI. This CDR3 has 15 residues. CDR3 in amino acids: CASSGTSGRRETQYF. Here the CDR3 DNA reads TGTGCCAGCAGTGGGACTAGCGGGAGACGGGAGACGCAGTACTTC.

This clone occurred a few times. The gene calls are TRBV25-1 and TRBJ2-3, with 7 bases aligning to TRBD1. This CDR3 has 14 amino acids. Trimming removed 7 bases from V and 0 bases from J; junction bases left unmatched: 4. The germline CDR1 and CDR2 sequences are MGHDK and SYGVNS. Written as DNA, the CDR3 is TGTGCCAGCACCCGGGACAGCAGCACAGATACGCAGTATTTT. Its translation is CASTRDSSTDTQYF.

This clone was observed at least ten times. This chain joins TRBV11-2 and TRBJ1-6, with 7 bases matching TRBD1. With 5 bases clipped from V and 0 bases from J, the junction kept 4 bases outside the gene matches. This CDR3 comprises 16 residues. Germline values: CDR1 SGHAT, CDR2 FQNNGV. The CDR3 sequence is CASSRQGSSYNSPLHF. In DNA, the CDR3 is TGTGCCAGCAGCCGACAGGGCAGCTCCTATAATTCACCCCTCCACTTT. The full variable domain, in which reference TRBV11-2 and TRBJ1-6 provide the parts outside the CDR3, is EAGVAQSPRYKIIEKRQSVAFWCNPISGHATLYWYQQILGQGPKLLIQFQNNGVVDDSQLPKDRFSAERLKGVDSTLKIQPAKLEDSAVYLCASSRQGSSYNSPLHFGNGTRLTVT.

This clone was observed many times. J is TRBJ2-3 and V is TRBV3-1; perhaps TRBD2 as D (5 bases). Germline V lookup: CDR1 LGHDT, CDR2 YNNKEL (reference sequence). This CDR3 has 15 residues. V was clipped by 3 bases and J by 3 bases, with 13 bases between them. The CDR3 sequence is CASSQESRGTDTQYF. The CDR3 DNA sequence: TGTGCCAGCAGCCAGGAATCCCGAGGGACAGATACGCAGTATTTT.

In this sample, this clone turned up many times. The chain combines TRBV9 with TRBJ2-5; D uncertain. The CDR3 has 14 residues. The ends were cut back, 3 bases at V and 0 bases at J, with 9 bases in the middle. Per the germline V gene, CDR1 is SGDLS and CDR2 is YYNGEE. This CDR3 is CASSARDYQETQYF. The CDR3, as DNA: TGTGCCAGCAGCGCGCGTGATTACCAAGAGACCCAGTACTTC.

This clone was found many times. The chain uses TRBV20-1 and TRBJ2-1; D unresolved. The CDR3 loop spans 14 amino acids. Germline lookup yields CDR1 DFQATT and CDR2 SNEGSKA (reference sequence). Trimming took 4 bases from V and 7 from J, leaving 17 bases between them. The CDR3 nucleotides are TGCAGTGCTATCCCGCCGCGGCCCACGAATGAGCAGTTCTTC. Translated: CSAIPPRPTNEQFF.

This clone was seen repeatedly, ten times or more. V usage is TRBV30 and J usage is TRBJ1-4, with no clear D. V dropped 3 bases and J dropped 8 bases, with 13 bases sitting between them. Germline CDR1 reads GTSNPN; CDR2 reads SVGIG (reference sequence). There are 13 residues in the CDR3. CDR3 nucleotide sequence: TGTGCCTGGAGCCAGATTGGAGGGGAAAAACTGTTTTTT. The encoded protein is CAWSQIGGEKLFF.

A word on this clone: A read error is possible here, since a much larger clone lies one base away. This chain links TRBV30 with TRBJ2-5; TRBD1 is a possible D gene (6 bases). Judging by the DNA end, TRBJ2-1 fits better; the J call may be wrong. This CDR3 spans 12 amino acids. CDR1 and CDR2 from the germline V gene are GTSNPN and SVGIG (reference sequence). Written as DNA, the CDR3 is TGTGCCTGGAGTCAGGGGCACAATGATCAGTTCTTC. Protein product: CAWSQGHNDQFF.

About this clone itself: This sequence may be a read error, since a much larger clone differs from it by one base. This specimen includes other DNA sequences encoding the same CDR3. The genes are TRBV4-1 and TRBJ1-2; possibly TRBD1 for D (5 bases). The CDR3 loop spans 20 amino acids. Germline V gene lookup returns CDR1 MGHRA and CDR2 YSYEKL. This CDR3 is CASSQEGPEEERTPNYGYTF. The CDR3 bases are TGCGCCAGCAGCCAAGAGGGGCCGGAGGAGGAGAGAACACCTAACTACGGCTACACCTTC.

The table lists this clone with many counts. The junction and the germline gene differ at one end; a read error may be behind it. The CDR3 reads CASSYSGREGGETQYF. As DNA, the CDR3 is TGCGCCAGCAGTTACTCGGGGAGGGAGGGAGGAGAGACCCAGTACTTC. The rearrangement joins TRBV6-5 to TRBJ2-5, with TRBD2 matching over 7 bases. The CDR3 is 16 amino acids. The germline V gene has CDR1 MNHEY and CDR2 SVGAGI.

The table lists this clone with many counts. The chain recombines TRBV5-1 with TRBJ2-1; no reliable D call. V was cut by 5 bases and J by 5 bases, with 11 bases left in between. The CDR3 consists of 13 residues. Germline loops: CDR1 SGHRS, CDR2 YFSETQ. This CDR3 reads CASSFETDNEQFF. CDR3 in DNA: TGCGCCAGCAGTTTTGAGACGGACAATGAGCAGTTCTTC.